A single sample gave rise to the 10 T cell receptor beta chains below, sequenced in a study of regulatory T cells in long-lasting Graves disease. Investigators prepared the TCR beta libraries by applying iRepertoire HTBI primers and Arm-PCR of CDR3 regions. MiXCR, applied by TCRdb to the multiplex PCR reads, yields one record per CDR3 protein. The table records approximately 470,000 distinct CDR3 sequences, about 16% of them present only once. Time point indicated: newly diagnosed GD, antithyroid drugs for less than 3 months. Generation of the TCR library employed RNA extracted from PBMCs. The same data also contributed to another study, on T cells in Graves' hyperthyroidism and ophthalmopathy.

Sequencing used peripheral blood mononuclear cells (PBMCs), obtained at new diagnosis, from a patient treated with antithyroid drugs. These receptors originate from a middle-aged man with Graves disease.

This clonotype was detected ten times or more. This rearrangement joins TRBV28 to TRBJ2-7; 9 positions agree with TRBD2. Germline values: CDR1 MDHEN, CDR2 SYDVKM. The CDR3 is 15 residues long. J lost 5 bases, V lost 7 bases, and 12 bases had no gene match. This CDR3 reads CASTPSGAGGHEQYF. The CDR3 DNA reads TGTGCCAGCACCCCCTCGGGAGCGGGGGGACACGAGCAGTACTTC.

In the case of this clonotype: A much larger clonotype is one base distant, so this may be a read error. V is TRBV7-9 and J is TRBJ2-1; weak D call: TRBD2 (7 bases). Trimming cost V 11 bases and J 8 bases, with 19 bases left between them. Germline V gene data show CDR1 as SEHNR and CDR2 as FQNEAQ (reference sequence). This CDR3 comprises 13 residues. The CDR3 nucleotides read TGTGCCGGGATGAGGGGGGGTTACGATGAGCAGTTCTTC. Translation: CAGMRGGYDEQFF. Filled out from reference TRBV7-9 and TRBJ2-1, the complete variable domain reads DTGVSQNPRHKITKRGQNVTFRCDPISEHNRLYWYRQTLGQGPEFLTYFQNEAQLEKSRLLSDRFSAERPKGSFSTLEIQRTEQGDSAMYLCAGMRGGYDEQFFGPGTRLTVL.

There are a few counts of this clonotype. CDR3 sequence (DNA): TGTGCCAGCAGTTTCAAGTCCATGAACACTGAAGCTTTCTTT. Its translation is CASSFKSMNTEAFF. The chain joins TRBV6-2 or TRBV6-3 to TRBJ1-1; D is unresolved. V was clipped by 4 bases and J by 0 bases, with 9 bases between them. This CDR3 has 14 residues. Germline V gene data show CDR1 as MNHEY and CDR2 as SVGEGT.

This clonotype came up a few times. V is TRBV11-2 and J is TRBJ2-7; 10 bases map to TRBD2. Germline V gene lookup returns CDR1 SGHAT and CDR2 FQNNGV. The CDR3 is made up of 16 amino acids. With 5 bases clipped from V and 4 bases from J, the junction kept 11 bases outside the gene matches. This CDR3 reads CASSPISGRAGYEQYF. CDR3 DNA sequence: TGTGCCAGCAGCCCTATAAGCGGGAGGGCCGGGTACGAGCAGTACTTC.

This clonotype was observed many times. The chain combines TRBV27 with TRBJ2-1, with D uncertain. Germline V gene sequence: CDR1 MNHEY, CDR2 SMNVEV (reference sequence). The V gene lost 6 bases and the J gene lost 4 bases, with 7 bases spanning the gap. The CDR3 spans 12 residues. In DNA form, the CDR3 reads TGTGCCAGCAGGGACGGTTACAATGAGCAGTTCTTC. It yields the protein CASRDGYNEQFF.

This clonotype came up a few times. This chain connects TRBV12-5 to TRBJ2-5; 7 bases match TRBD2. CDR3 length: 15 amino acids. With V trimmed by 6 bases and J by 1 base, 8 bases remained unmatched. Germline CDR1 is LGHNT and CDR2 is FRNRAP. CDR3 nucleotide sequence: TGTGCTAGTGGCCGGCGGGGGTTGCCCCAAGAGACCCAGTACTTC. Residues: CASGRRGLPQETQYF.

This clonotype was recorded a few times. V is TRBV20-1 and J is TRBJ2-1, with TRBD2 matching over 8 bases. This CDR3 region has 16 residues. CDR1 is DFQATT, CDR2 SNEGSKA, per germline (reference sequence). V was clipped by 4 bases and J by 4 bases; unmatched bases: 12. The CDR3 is CSATAPGAGVYNEQFF. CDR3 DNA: TGCAGTGCTACCGCCCCAGGAGCGGGAGTTTACAATGAGCAGTTCTTC.

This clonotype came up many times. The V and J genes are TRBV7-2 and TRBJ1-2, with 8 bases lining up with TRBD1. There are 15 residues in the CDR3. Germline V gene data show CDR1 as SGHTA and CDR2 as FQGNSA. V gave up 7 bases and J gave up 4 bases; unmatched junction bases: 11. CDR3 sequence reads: CASTKTTGDLYGYTF. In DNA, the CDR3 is TGTGCCAGCACCAAAACGACAGGGGACCTCTATGGCTACACCTTC.

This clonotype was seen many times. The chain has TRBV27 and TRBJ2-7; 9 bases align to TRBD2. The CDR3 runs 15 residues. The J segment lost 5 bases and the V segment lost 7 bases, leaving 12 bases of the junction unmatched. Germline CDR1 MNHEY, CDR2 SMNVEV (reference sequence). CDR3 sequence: CASTPGGLAGNEQYF. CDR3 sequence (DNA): TGTGCCAGCACCCCCGGGGGGCTAGCGGGGAACGAGCAGTACTTC.

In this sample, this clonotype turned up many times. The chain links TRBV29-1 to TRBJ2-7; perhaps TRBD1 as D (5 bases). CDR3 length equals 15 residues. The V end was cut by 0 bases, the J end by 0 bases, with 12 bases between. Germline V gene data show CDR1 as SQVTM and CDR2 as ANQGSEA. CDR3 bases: TGCAGCGTTGAAGATCCGACAGTGAACTCCTACGAGCAGTACTTC. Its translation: CSVEDPTVNSYEQYF.